This T cell receptor (beta chain) is drawn from a study of blood T cell repertoires in COVID-19 (dated by TCRdb to 2018 to 2020). Regarding the research as a whole: Samples from collaborators originated in the United States, Italy and Spain and spanned both the acute and convalescent phases of COVID-19. The material from the prospective study consisted of cDNA or gDNA derived from T cells, B-cell-depleted T cells, or PBMCs. The dataset comprised deeply sampled blood TCRbeta repertoires from subjects exposed to, actively infected with, or recovered from COVID-19. The repertoires were released in a freely available public database intended as a resource for research on the immune response to SARS-CoV-2. The samples were drawn from the first 160 participants of the ongoing ImmuneRACE study and from roughly 1,300 subjects provided by 6 global collaborators. Nearly every sample came with metadata listing a de-identified subject ID, COVID-19 status, age in years and sex. Where HLA class I and class II types were available, the types were taken from metadata supplied by the sample provider, not from assay-based typing. Study-level results and caveats: The quantity of clinical and demographic metadata differed by source and by participant and was supplied without curation.

Taken from cysteine to phenylalanine, the CDR3 has 14 residues. The entry retains the CDR3 DNA only, 42 bases that are in frame from base 1. V sheds 4 bases and J sheds 0 bases, leaving 10 bases between their ends. The germline V gene (reference sequence) yields GTSNPN for CDR1 and SVGIG for CDR2. TCRbeta CDR3 regions were amplified from genomic DNA using the immunoSEQ Assay, a bias-controlled multiplex PCR. The study's own analysis went as follows. The number of nucleated cells in each sample was estimated by amplification of reference gene primers within the assay. To quantify the absolute abundance of each unique TCRbeta CDR3 rearrangement, sequence reads were collapsed and filtered. Productive Simpson clonality was computed per sample as the square root of Simpson's diversity index over productive rearrangements. This immuneACCESS table, as held by TCRdb, lists in-frame sequences with V and J called but not all clones. Of the missing ones, under half trace to an unresolved V gene in checked studies; the others have no known cause. The D gene and trimming were derived from the DNA, and the V and J assignments and clone size from that table. The sample profile shows roughly 120,000 clones; 72% of them were found once. The ten largest clones take up approximately 8% of the sample.

As regards this clone: Its cognate antigen has yet to be identified. Nothing much larger sits one base from this clone, and base qualities are not available.

Each collaborating institution followed its own protocols to collect whole blood in K2EDTA tubes. Collaborator samples were shipped for TCRbeta analysis as frozen whole blood, isolated PBMCs, or DNA extracted from either sample type. The chain uses TRBV30 and TRBJ1-3, with a weak D call of TRBD1 (5 bases match). Sequences were obtained from peripheral blood. The receptor comes from a woman in her sixties or seventies with acute or convalescent COVID-19. The CDR3 protein: CAWTGMFSGNTIYF. The bases read TGTGCCTGGACAGGGATGTTCTCTGGAAACACCATATATTTT.